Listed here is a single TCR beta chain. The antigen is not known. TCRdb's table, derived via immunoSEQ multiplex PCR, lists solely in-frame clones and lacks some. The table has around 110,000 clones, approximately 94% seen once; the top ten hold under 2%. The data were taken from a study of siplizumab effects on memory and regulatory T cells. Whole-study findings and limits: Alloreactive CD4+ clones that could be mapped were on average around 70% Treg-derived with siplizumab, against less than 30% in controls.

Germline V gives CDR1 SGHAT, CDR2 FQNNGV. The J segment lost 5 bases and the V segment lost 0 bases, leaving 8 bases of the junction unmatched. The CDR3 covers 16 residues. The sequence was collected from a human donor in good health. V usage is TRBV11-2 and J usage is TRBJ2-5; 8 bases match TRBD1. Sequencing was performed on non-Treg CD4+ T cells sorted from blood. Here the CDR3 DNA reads TGTGCCAGCAGCTTAGATCGGGGCAGGGGGCCGGAGACCCAGTACTTC. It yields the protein CASSLDRGRGPETQYF.